The 6 T cell receptor beta chains below all came from one sample that was sequenced in a study of T cells in Graves' hyperthyroidism and ophthalmopathy. From RNA transcripts, TCR beta CDR3 regions were amplified. An initial round of RT-PCR targeting the TCR CDR3 relied on the HTBI primer set. TCRdb fed the multiplex PCR reads into MiXCR, producing one record per CDR3 protein. The sample consists of 300,000 to 400,000 distinct CDR3 sequences, about 14% of them appearing once. Sequencing was carried out using blood. All receptors derive from a woman in her thirties with Graves' hyperthyroidism.

The genes are TRBV7-9 and TRBJ2-2; 8 bases match TRBD1. The CDR3 runs 16 residues. Looked up from germline, CDR1 is SEHNR and CDR2 is FQNEAQ (reference sequence). The junction had 5 bases not matched to a gene; V was cut back by 5 bases and J by 0 bases. The CDR3 nucleotides are TGTGCCAGCAGCCCGAGGGACAGGACGAACACCGGGGAGCTGTTTTTT. Its protein product is CASSPRDRTNTGELFF.

Details on this clonotype: One base away lies a much larger clone, so this may be a sequencing read error. J is TRBJ2-1 and V is TRBV6-2 or TRBV6-3, with D tentatively TRBD2 (6 bases). CDR3 length: 15 amino acids. The germline CDR1 and CDR2 sequences are MNHEY and SVGEGT. Between the trimmed V and J ends, which lost 6 bases and 4 bases, there was a span of 16 bases. This CDR3 reads CASRDPREDYNEQFF. In DNA form, the CDR3 reads TGTGCCAGCAGAGACCCTAGGGAGGATTACAATGAGCAGTTCTTC.

This clonotype was recorded many times. This rearrangement joins TRBV4-2 to TRBJ2-5; D perhaps matches TRBD2 (5 bases). V was trimmed by 0 bases and J by 1 base, leaving 9 bases between them. CDR1 is LGHNA and CDR2 is YNFKEQ in the germline V gene. This CDR3 is 15 amino acids long. This CDR3 reads CASSQDNSGQETQYF. For the CDR3, the DNA is TGTGCCAGCAGCCAAGATAACAGCGGCCAAGAGACCCAGTACTTC.

The table lists this clonotype with many counts. The chain couples TRBV6-1 to TRBJ2-5, with D tentatively TRBD1 (6 bases). Per the germline V gene, CDR1 is MNHNS and CDR2 is SASEGT. Trimming left V 7 bases short and J 5 bases short, with 17 bases between. The length of the CDR3 is 14 residues. The CDR3 loop reads CASKTGHQGETQYF. DNA of the CDR3: TGTGCCAGCAAAACGGGACACCAAGGGGAGACCCAGTACTTC.

This rearrangement joins TRBV19 to TRBJ2-2; TRBD1 agrees at 11 bases. The CDR3 is made up of 15 amino acids. V trimming: 6 bases; J trimming: 6 bases; junction bases outside the gene matches: 6. The V gene's germline CDR1 is LNHDA and CDR2 SQIVND (reference sequence). CDR3 loop: CASSAWTGGSGELFF. The DNA of the CDR3 is TGTGCCAGTAGCGCCTGGACAGGGGGCTCCGGGGAGCTGTTTTTT.

This clonotype was recorded a few times. The chain employs TRBV2 and TRBJ1-3, with a possible D match to TRBD1 (5 bases). V lost 9 bases to trimming and J lost 2 bases, with 8 bases between them. Per the germline V gene, CDR1 is SNHLY and CDR2 is FYNNEI. The CDR3 consists of 12 residues. This CDR3 reads CARRDPGNTIYF. The CDR3 nucleotides are TGTGCCAGGAGGGACCCTGGAAACACCATATATTTT.